Following are 8 T cell receptor beta chains from one sample sequenced in a study of blood T cell repertoires in COVID-19. TCRdb keeps only in-frame clones here, not all; method: immunoSEQ multiplex PCR. The sample yields tens of thousands of clones, 88% seen once. Sequenced sample: peripheral blood. The receptors shown here come from a human donor with active COVID-19. The donor label of this sample is uncertain.

This chain joins TRBV28 and TRBJ2-7; D is ambiguous. The germline V gene has CDR1 MDHEN and CDR2 SYDVKM. CDR3 size: 12 residues. V was trimmed by 2 bases and J by 4 bases, leaving 6 bases between them. The CDR3 DNA is TGTGCCAGCAGTTTACCCGGGTACGAGCAGTACTTC. Amino acids: CASSLPGYEQYF.

This chain connects TRBV9 to TRBJ1-2, with D possibly TRBD1 on 5 matching bases. This CDR3 spans 16 amino acids. The germline V gene has CDR1 SGDLS and CDR2 YYNGEE. The ends were cut back, 5 bases at V and 6 bases at J, with 23 bases in the middle. The CDR3 DNA reads as TGTGCCAGCAGTATCGACGATCGGGAGCCGGGGGATGGCTACACCTTC. Its translation: CASSIDDREPGDGYTF. The variable domain in full, completed from reference TRBV9 and TRBJ1-2, reads DSGVTQTPKHLITATGQRVTLRCSPRSGDLSVYWYQQSLDQGLQFLIQYYNGEERAKGNILERFSAQQFPDLHSELNLSSLELGDSALYFCASSIDDREPGDGYTFGSGTRLTVV.

The CDR3 loop is CASSVAEGSTGELFF. The CDR3 nucleotides are TGTGCCAGCAGCGTAGCGGAGGGATCCACCGGGGAGCTGTTTTTT. The rearrangement uses TRBV9 and TRBJ2-2; D is perhaps TRBD2 (6 bases). This CDR3 contains 15 residues. Trimming took off 0 bases at V and 4 bases at J, with 10 bases between the two ends. CDR1 is SGDLS, CDR2 YYNGEE, per germline.

The chain combines TRBV3-1 (or the pseudogene TRBV3-2) with TRBJ2-7, with a tentative D call TRBD2 (5 bases). The CDR3 extends over 14 amino acids. The germline gives CDR1 LGHDT, CDR2 YNNKEL (reference sequence). Trimming cost V 1 base and J 7 bases, with 14 bases left between them. CDR3 protein: CASSQGLNLGEQYF. The CDR3, as DNA: TGTGCCAGCAGCCAAGGACTAAACCTGGGGGAGCAGTACTTC.

The rearrangement links TRBV5-3 to TRBJ1-2, with D hard to call. TRBV5-3 is an open reading frame whose function is uncertain. V was clipped by 0 bases and J by 4 bases, with 10 bases between them. The CDR3 extends over 14 amino acids. In DNA, the CDR3 is TGTGCCAGAAGCTTGGATTGGCAGATCTATGGCTACACCTTC. Its translation is CARSLDWQIYGYTF.

The chain has TRBV6-5 and TRBJ2-6; no firm D call. This CDR3 spans 13 amino acids. Germline lookup yields CDR1 MNHEY and CDR2 SVGAGI. The germline V and J ends were trimmed by 8 bases and 0 bases, with 5 bases remaining between them. The DNA for the CDR3 is TGTGCCAGCGACAACTCTGGGGCCAACGTCCTGACTTTC. This codes for CASDNSGANVLTF.

The table lists this clone with a count of one. The V gene is TRBV10-3, the J gene TRBJ2-7; weak D call: TRBD2 (5 bases). This CDR3 spans 12 amino acids. Trimming left V 0 bases short and J 5 bases short, with 5 bases between. Germline CDR1 and CDR2: ENHRY and SYGVKD. CDR3 DNA: TGTGCCATCAGTGAGTCGGAGGACGAGCAGTACTTC. Its protein product is CAISESEDEQYF.

The gene calls are TRBV7-2 and TRBJ2-7; 9 nucleotides align to TRBD2. This CDR3 comprises 15 residues. V lost 5 bases and J lost 3; bases outside the gene matches: 8. Germline V gives CDR1 SGHTA, CDR2 FQGNSA. The CDR3: CASSPHAGGGYEQYF. Here the CDR3 DNA reads TGTGCCAGCAGCCCCCATGCGGGAGGGGGCTACGAGCAGTACTTC.